This T cell receptor beta chain was identified in a study of cytomegalovirus exposure and HLA in healthy donors. Findings and caveats of the study: According to an earlier analysis, most TCR beta V segments yielded productive rearrangements about 90% or about 30% of the time. The authors reported that TCR beta sequences could predict HLA-A and HLA-B alleles. These predictions were accurate for most subjects in the first cohort.

This clone was seen a handful of times. Its antigen remains unknown. PCR was performed using 60 Vbeta and 13 Jbeta primers. As handled by the study authors: In a later analysis, around 10 million of some 80 million unique beta chains occurred in at least two donors. The data were produced by immunoSEQ multiplex PCR, yet TCRdb's version contains in-frame clones alone and is incomplete. V, J and clone size are taken as reported in that table, and D and trimming were inferred from the DNA itself. The profile covers approximately 150,000 clones, with roughly 79% appearing a single time and about 1.3% taken by the ten largest. The CDR3 has 16 amino acids. Germline lookup yields CDR1 LNHDA and CDR2 SQIVND (reference sequence). Trimming took 7 bases from V and 3 from J, leaving 21 bases between them.

This receptor was obtained from a woman aged 45-65 years in good health and CMV-seronegative. The sequenced sample was PBMCs. J is TRBJ1-2 and V is TRBV19; D gene uncertain. The CDR3 here is CASTKRSEAGYYGYTF. CDR3 nucleotide sequence: TGTGCCAGTACAAAAAGGAGCGAAGCGGGGTACTATGGCTACACCTTC.